Below are 23 T cell receptor beta chains sequenced from a single sample in a study of blood T cells in healthy people across ages. Primed by a sample-barcoded 5' primer and a J-beta primer mix, a second PCR proceeded for roughly 7 to 12 cycles. Via MiXCR, TCRdb re-called the 5' RACE reads, giving one row per CDR3 protein. This table has about 720,000 distinct CDR3 sequences, about 20% appearing once. Sequencing was done on a sample of blood. These receptor sequences come from a man between 65 and 79 years old in good health.

The CDR3 sequence is CAGRPGTGRGAQHF. The DNA of the CDR3 is TGTGCCGGCCGTCCGGGGACAGGGCGGGGAGCCCAGCATTTT. The rearrangement uses TRBV12-3 or TRBV12-4 and TRBJ1-5; TRBD1 aligns across 9 bases. Losses at the gene ends were 11 bases for V and 11 bases for J; bases not matched to a gene: 16. CDR3 length: 14 amino acids.

The J gene is TRBJ1-5, the V gene TRBV7-2; tentatively, D is TRBD1 (5 bases). The CDR3 has 15 residues. Trimming removed 5 bases from V and 2 bases from J, with 13 bases in between. From germline, CDR1 is SGHTA and CDR2 FQGNSA. CDR3 DNA: TGTGCCAGCAGCCCTGTGGGGGGTGGCAATCAGCCCCAGCATTTT. Protein: CASSPVGGGNQPQHF.

The chain combines TRBV11-2 with TRBJ2-3, with 14 bases matching TRBD2. J lost 4 bases, V lost 2 bases, and 17 bases had no gene match. The germline gives CDR1 SGHAT, CDR2 FQNNGV. The CDR3 covers 21 residues. The CDR3 nucleotides read TGTGCCAGCAGCTTACGCCGACAGGGCGGACTAGCGGGAGGCTTCGCAGATACGCAGTATTTT. Protein product: CASSLRRQGGLAGGFADTQYF.

This clonotype appeared many times. J is TRBJ2-5 and V is TRBV12-3 or TRBV12-4; a weak D match, TRBD1 (5 bases). The assigned J gene may be wrong: the sequence end matches TRBJ2-7 better. The CDR3 is 12 amino acids. CDR3 nucleotides: TGTGCCAGCAGCTTAGACAGCTACGAGCAGTACGTC. It is translated as CASSLDSYEQYV.

The rearrangement links TRBV18 to TRBJ2-1; D call uncertain. V shed 4 bases and J shed 8 bases, with 9 bases lying between them. The germline CDR1 and CDR2 sequences are KGHSH and LQKENI. CDR3 length: 12 residues. The CDR3 protein is CASSRDRDEQFF. The CDR3 DNA is TGTGCCAGCTCACGGGATCGCGATGAGCAGTTCTTC.

The chain links TRBV20-1 to TRBJ2-5; D remains unclear. The CDR3 is 14 residues long. Germline V gene sequence: CDR1 DFQATT, CDR2 SNEGSKA (reference sequence). The V and J ends lost 3 bases and 5 bases respectively, with 16 bases between them. For the CDR3, the DNA is TGCAGTGCTAGCCCGCGGTCCTACCCCGAGACCCAGTACTTC. Protein sequence: CSASPRSYPETQYF.

In this sample, this clonotype turned up a few times. The J gene is TRBJ1-2, the V gene TRBV9; 7 bases agree with TRBD1. Germline V gives CDR1 SGDLS, CDR2 YYNGEE. The CDR3 loop spans 15 amino acids. V was pared by 0 bases and J by 7 bases, with 9 bases of the junction left unmatched. The CDR3 DNA sequence: TGTGCCAGCAGCGTAGGTGACCAGGGGGGACTTGGCTACACCTTC. Translating gives CASSVGDQGGLGYTF.

This clonotype appeared once. With a much larger clone just one base away, this may be a read error. This sequence joins TRBV7-3 and TRBJ1-1, with D perhaps matching TRBD1 (5 bases). CDR3 length: 14 residues. Trimming left V 1 base short and J 10 bases short, with 16 bases between. Germline V gene data show CDR1 as SGHTA and CDR2 as FQGTGA. The DNA for the CDR3 is TGTGCCAGCAGCTTAAATCTTGGGCGGGGGAGAGCTTTCTTT. It is translated as CASSLNLGRGRAFF.

This clonotype was seen at least ten times. This chain uses TRBV12-3 or TRBV12-4 with TRBJ2-1; possibly TRBD1 for D (7 bases). V shed 7 bases and J shed 7 bases, with 17 bases lying between them. This CDR3 has 14 amino acids. CDR3 nucleotides: TGTGCCAGCATCCGAGACAGGGAGGCGAATGAGCAGTTCTTC. Translating it yields CASIRDREANEQFF.

This clonotype was seen more than once but under ten times. The chain links TRBV6-5 to TRBJ2-1; tentatively, D is TRBD2 (6 bases). The DNA end lines up better with TRBJ2-7; the J call may be wrong. Germline loops: CDR1 MNHEY, CDR2 SVGAGI. The CDR3 has 15 residues. CDR3 coding DNA: TGTGCCAGGGGGAGGTGCAGATTCCTATCCTACGAGCAGTACTTC. Translation: CARGRCRFLSYEQYF.

Many counts were recorded for this clonotype. The rearrangement uses TRBV3-1 and TRBJ2-1; 11 nucleotides agree with TRBD2. Germline V lookup: CDR1 LGHDT, CDR2 YNNKEL (reference sequence). V lost 4 bases, J lost 5 bases, and 4 bases stayed unmatched. The length of the CDR3 is 15 residues. The CDR3 protein is CASSPRLAGNNEQFF. As DNA, the CDR3 is TGTGCCAGCAGCCCCCGACTAGCGGGAAACAATGAGCAGTTCTTC.

V gene TRBV24-1 combines with J gene TRBJ2-5, with D perhaps given as TRBD1 or TRBD2 (6 bases each). Trimming left V 4 bases short and J 5 bases short, with 13 bases between. There are 14 residues in the CDR3. Germline CDR1 reads KGHDR; CDR2 reads SFDVKD. In DNA form, the CDR3 reads TGTGCCACCAGTGACCCCAGGGGACTGGAGACCCAGTACTTC. It yields the protein CATSDPRGLETQYF.

The V gene is TRBV29-1, the J gene TRBJ1-1, with TRBD1 identical over 9 bases. The CDR3 is 13 residues long. The V gene's germline CDR1 is SQVTM and CDR2 ANQGSEA. Trimming removed 6 bases from V and 4 bases from J; junction bases left unmatched: 6. The CDR3: CSVDRGRTTEAFF. Written as DNA, the CDR3 is TGCAGCGTCGACAGGGGGAGGACCACTGAAGCTTTCTTT.

The V and J genes are TRBV4-1 and TRBJ2-5; TRBD2 agrees at 8 bases. Germline V gene sequence: CDR1 MGHRA, CDR2 YSYEKL. The CDR3 runs 17 residues. Trimming took 1 base from V and 2 from J; bases not matched to a gene: 9. CDR3 loop: CASSQAAAGGSQETQYF. The DNA of the CDR3 is TGCGCCAGCAGCCAAGCTGCGGCGGGAGGATCACAAGAGACCCAGTACTTC.

This clonotype was seen only a few times. CDR3 DNA: TGTGCCATCAGTGCGGGATCTAGCACAGATACGCAGTATTTT. Protein sequence: CAISAGSSTDTQYF. The chain has TRBV10-3 and TRBJ2-3; weak D call: TRBD2 (5 bases). Trimming took off 4 bases at V and 0 bases at J, with 8 bases between the two ends. CDR1 ENHRY and CDR2 SYGVKD come from the germline V gene. The CDR3 has 14 amino acids.

The chain couples TRBV3-1 to TRBJ2-5, with D tentatively TRBD1 (5 bases). The J call is uncertain, as TRBJ2-7 better fits the DNA end. The CDR3 covers 14 residues. The V gene's germline CDR1 is LGHDT and CDR2 YNNKEL (reference sequence). The CDR3 protein is CASSQDTGSYEQYF. The DNA of the CDR3 is TGTGCCAGCAGCCAAGATACAGGCTCCTACGAGCAGTACTTC.

Of note for this clonotype: An end of the junction does not agree with germline; a read error may underlie this. The rearrangement links TRBV24-1 to TRBJ2-2; 9 bases line up with TRBD1. This CDR3 has 15 amino acids. Germline CDR1 is KGHDR and CDR2 is SFDVKD. The CDR3 nucleotides read TGTGCCACTAGTGTGACAGGGGGGATCACCGGGGAGCTGTTTTTT. Translated: CATSVTGGITGELFF.

The gene calls are TRBV20-1 and TRBJ2-7; TRBD1 matches at 7 bases. CDR3 length equals 15 residues. The trim removed 1 base at V and 2 bases at J, leaving 8 bases unmatched. Germline CDR1 DFQATT, CDR2 SNEGSKA (reference sequence). The CDR3: CSARAGRTGPYEQYF. CDR3 in DNA: TGCAGTGCTAGAGCGGGCCGGACAGGCCCCTACGAGCAGTACTTC.

The chain recombines TRBV12-3 or TRBV12-4 with TRBJ2-7; D is possibly TRBD1 (6 bases). The CDR3 totals 14 residues. Trimming left V 3 bases short and J 3 bases short, with 12 bases between. The CDR3 DNA is TGTGCCAGCAGTTTCTCGGGACAATACTACGAGCAGTACTTC. Its translation: CASSFSGQYYEQYF.

This clonotype was observed a handful of times. A single base separates this from a much larger clone, so it may be a read error. The rearrangement joins TRBV3-1 to TRBJ2-5, with D tentatively TRBD2 (5 bases). Germline V gene sequence: CDR1 LGHDT, CDR2 YNNKEL (reference sequence). Trimming pared 3 bases from V and 6 bases from J, leaving 17 bases between. The CDR3 loop spans 15 amino acids. The CDR3 loop reads CASSQSTIGKQTQYF. The CDR3, as DNA: TGTGCCAGCAGCCAGTCGACTATCGGGAAACAGACCCAGTACTTC.

Only a few counts were recorded for this clonotype. The chain uses TRBV11-2 and TRBJ2-3; D remains ambiguous. The germline V gene has CDR1 SGHAT and CDR2 FQNNGV. The CDR3 covers 16 residues. Trimming cost V 0 bases and J 2 bases, with 12 bases left between them. This CDR3 reads CASSLDRWPSTDTQYF. The CDR3 nucleotides are TGTGCCAGCAGCTTAGATCGTTGGCCGTCCACAGATACGCAGTATTTT.

The CDR3 bases are TGTGCCAGCAGCCAAGGGATCGGGGTGGGCACAGATACGCAGTATTTT. Protein sequence: CASSQGIGVGTDTQYF. V and J are TRBV3-1 and TRBJ2-3; tentatively, D is TRBD2 (5 bases). The germline V and J ends were trimmed by 1 base and 1 base, with 12 bases remaining between them. This CDR3 contains 16 residues. Germline assignment: CDR1 LGHDT and CDR2 YNNKEL (reference sequence).

The chain employs TRBV7-2 and TRBJ2-3, with D hard to call. The CDR3 length is 13 residues. Germline loops: CDR1 SGHTA, CDR2 FQGNSA. Trimming removed 2 bases at V and 5 bases at J, with 8 bases between. In nucleotides, the CDR3 is TGTGCCAGCAGCTTATTGGTAGGAGATACGCAGTATTTT. Amino acids: CASSLLVGDTQYF.